In its sample, the clone carrying this TCR beta chain was seen once. The antigen is not known. The source of the sample is a study of T cell responses to AZD1222 COVID-19 vaccine. Assay: immunoSEQ multiplex PCR; the TCRdb copy retains only in-frame clones and omits some. Among 100,000 to 150,000 clones listed, roughly 89% were seen once. Trimming left V 7 bases short and J 4 bases short, with 11 bases between. In germline, CDR1 is SQVTM, CDR2 ANQGSEA. The CDR3 is made up of 11 amino acids. Broader study findings: Unmutated regions of variants are reportedly targeted by nearly half of spike-specific TCRs.

This sample comprised peripheral blood, obtained on day 0 of AZD1222 vaccination. This receptor was identified in an adult in good health. J is TRBJ2-7 and V is TRBV29-1, with D possibly being TRBD1 (6 bases). CDR3: CSAAGQYEQYF. CDR3 in DNA: TGCAGCGCCGCCGGACAGTACGAGCAGTACTTC.